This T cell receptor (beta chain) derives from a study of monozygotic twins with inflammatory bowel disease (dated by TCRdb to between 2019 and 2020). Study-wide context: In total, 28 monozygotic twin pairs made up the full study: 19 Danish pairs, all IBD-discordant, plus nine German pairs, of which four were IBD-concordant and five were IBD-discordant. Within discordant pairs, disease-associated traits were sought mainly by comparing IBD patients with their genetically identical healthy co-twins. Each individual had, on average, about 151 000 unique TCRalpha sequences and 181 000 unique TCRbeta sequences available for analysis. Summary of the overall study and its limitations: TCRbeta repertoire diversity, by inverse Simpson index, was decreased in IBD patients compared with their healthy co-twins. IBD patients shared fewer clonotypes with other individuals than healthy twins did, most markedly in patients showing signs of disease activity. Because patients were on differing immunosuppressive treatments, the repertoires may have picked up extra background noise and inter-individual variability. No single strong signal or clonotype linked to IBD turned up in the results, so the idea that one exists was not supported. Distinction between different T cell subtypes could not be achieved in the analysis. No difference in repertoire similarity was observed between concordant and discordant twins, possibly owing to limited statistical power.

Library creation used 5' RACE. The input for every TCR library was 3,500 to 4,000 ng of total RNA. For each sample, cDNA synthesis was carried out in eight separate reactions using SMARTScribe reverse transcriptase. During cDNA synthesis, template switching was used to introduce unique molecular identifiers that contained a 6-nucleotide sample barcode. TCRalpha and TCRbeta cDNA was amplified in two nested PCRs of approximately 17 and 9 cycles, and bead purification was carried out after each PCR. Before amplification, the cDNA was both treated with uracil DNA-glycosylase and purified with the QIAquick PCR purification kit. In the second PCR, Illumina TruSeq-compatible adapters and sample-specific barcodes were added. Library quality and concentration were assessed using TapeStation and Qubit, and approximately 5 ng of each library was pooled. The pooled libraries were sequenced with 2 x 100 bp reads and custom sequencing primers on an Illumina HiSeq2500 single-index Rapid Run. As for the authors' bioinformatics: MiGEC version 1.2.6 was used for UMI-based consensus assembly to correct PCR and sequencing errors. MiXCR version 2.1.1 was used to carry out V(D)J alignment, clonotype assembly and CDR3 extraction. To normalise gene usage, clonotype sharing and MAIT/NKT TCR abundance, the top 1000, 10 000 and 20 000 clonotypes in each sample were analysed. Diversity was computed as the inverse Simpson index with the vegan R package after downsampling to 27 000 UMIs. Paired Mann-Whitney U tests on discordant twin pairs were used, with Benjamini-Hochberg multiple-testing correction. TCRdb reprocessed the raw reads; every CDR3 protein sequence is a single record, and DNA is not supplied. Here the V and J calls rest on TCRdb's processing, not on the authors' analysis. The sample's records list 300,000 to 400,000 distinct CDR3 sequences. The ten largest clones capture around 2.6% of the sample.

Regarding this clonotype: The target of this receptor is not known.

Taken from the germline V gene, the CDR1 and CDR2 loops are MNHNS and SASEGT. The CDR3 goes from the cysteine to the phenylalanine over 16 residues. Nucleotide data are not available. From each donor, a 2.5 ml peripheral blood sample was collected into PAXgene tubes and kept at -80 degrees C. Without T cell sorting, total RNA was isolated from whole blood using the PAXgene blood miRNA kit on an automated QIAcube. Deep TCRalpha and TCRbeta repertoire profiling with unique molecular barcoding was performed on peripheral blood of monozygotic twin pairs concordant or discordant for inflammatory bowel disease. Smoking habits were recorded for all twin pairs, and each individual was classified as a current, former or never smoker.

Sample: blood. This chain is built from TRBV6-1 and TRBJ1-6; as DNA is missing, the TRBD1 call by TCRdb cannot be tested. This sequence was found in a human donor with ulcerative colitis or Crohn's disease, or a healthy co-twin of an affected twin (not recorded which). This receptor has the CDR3 CASTLGQGVYNSPLHF.